Below, one T cell receptor beta chain is given with its context. Its antigen is undetermined. RNA extraction was followed by reverse transcription into cDNA, which acted as the sequencing template. Assay: immunoSEQ multiplex PCR; the TCRdb copy retains only in-frame clones and omits some. The sample contains about 180,000 clones, 53% of which appear only once. The data are from a study of CD8+ T cells in alopecia areata. Across the study: Treatment of the treated patients consisted of oral tofacitinib, 5 to 10 mg twice daily. Overall study results and limits: Mouse data revealed clearer TCR sharing than patient data did, a gap possibly tied to HLA. Throughout tofacitinib, many expanded lesional clones continued to persist in scalp and blood.

Trimming took 3 bases from V and 3 from J; bases not matched to a gene: 6. The CDR3 has 16 amino acids. Germline CDR1 and CDR2: KGHSH and LQKENI. The treatment is: oral pan-JAK inhibitor, 5-10 mg twice daily. Individuals with alopecia areata gave both lesional scalp punch biopsies and peripheral blood for collection. J is TRBJ2-2 and V is TRBV18; 8 bases are shared with TRBD1. The source is a human donor with alopecia areata. Sequenced material: CD8+ T cells sorted from blood, taken at week 24, from a patient treated with tofacitinib. The CDR3 protein is CASSPEAGGDTGELFF. The CDR3 DNA reads as TGTGCCAGCTCACCGGAGGCAGGGGGCGACACCGGGGAGCTGTTTTTT. Complete variable domain (other parts from reference TRBV18 and TRBJ2-2): NAGVMQNPRHLVRRRGQEARLRCSPMKGHSHVYWYRQLPEEGLKFMVYLQKENIIDESGMPKERFSAEFPKEGPSILRIQQVVRGDSAAYFCASSPEAGGDTGELFFGEGSRLTVL.